Each of the 5 T cell receptor beta chains below was sequenced from the same sample in a study of blood T cells in healthy people across ages. Sample-barcoded 5' priming and a J-beta primer mix drove a second PCR of roughly 6 to 12 cycles. Each CDR3 protein gets one entry after TCRdb re-called the 5' RACE reads with MiXCR. The profile shows roughly 1,500,000 distinct CDR3 sequences, about 35% of them singletons. The sample comprised blood. The receptors here all came from a woman aged 30 to 39 in good health.

This chain links TRBV4-1 with TRBJ1-2; the D gene is possibly TRBD1 (6 bases). The V end was cut by 4 bases, the J end by 4 bases, with 13 bases between. Germline CDR1 and CDR2: MGHRA and YSYEKL. This CDR3 contains 14 residues. The CDR3 sequence: CASSRVTGPYGYTF. Here the CDR3 DNA reads TGCGCCAGCAGCCGAGTGACAGGTCCCTATGGCTACACCTTC.

This clonotype showed up just a few times. The chain combines TRBV29-1 with TRBJ2-5, with 10 bases lining up with TRBD1. CDR3 length: 13 amino acids. Germline assignment: CDR1 SQVTM and CDR2 ANQGSEA. After removal of 4 bases from V and 4 bases from J, the junction contained 3 bases not matched to a gene. The CDR3: CSVVGDRGETQYF. The CDR3 region has the DNA TGCAGCGTTGTGGGGGACAGGGGAGAGACCCAGTACTTC.

V is TRBV18 and J is TRBJ2-1, with D unresolved. Germline lookup yields CDR1 KGHSH and CDR2 LQKENI. There are 15 residues in the CDR3. The V gene lost 5 bases and the J gene lost 0 bases, with 11 bases spanning the gap. CDR3 DNA: TGTGCCAGCTCAAAACAGCAGAGCTCCTACAATGAGCAGTTCTTC. It specifies CASSKQQSSYNEQFF.

The chain is built from TRBV4-1 and TRBJ2-3; TRBD2 agrees at 9 bases. This CDR3 comprises 16 residues. The trim removed 1 base at V and 9 bases at J, leaving 11 bases unmatched. CDR1 and CDR2 from the germline V gene are MGHRA and YSYEKL. The DNA for the CDR3 is TGCGCCAGCAGCCAAGCTGAAGCGGGAGGTCTAGGCACGCAGTATTTT. Protein product: CASSQAEAGGLGTQYF.

This clonotype was seen more than once but under ten times. The chain uses TRBV3-1 and TRBJ2-5; D call uncertain. The V end lost 6 bases, the J end lost 11 bases, and 16 bases lay between the germline ends. Germline lookup yields CDR1 LGHDT and CDR2 YNNKEL (reference sequence). This CDR3 is built from 12 residues. CDR3: CASSLGSLEQYF. For the CDR3, the DNA is TGTGCCAGCAGTCTTGGGTCCTTGGAGCAGTACTTC.